This record looks at one T cell receptor beta chain sequence and its context. These data are taken from a study of blood T cell repertoires in COVID-19. Study at large: Sites across the United States, Italy and Spain contributed samples from acute and convalescent COVID-19. PBMCs, B-cell-depleted T cells, or T cells provided the cDNA or gDNA that made up the material.

In the original processing: It was from reference gene primer amplification that nucleated cell counts were estimated. TCRdb keeps only in-frame clones here, not all; method: immunoSEQ multiplex PCR. The V and J calls and clone size are taken from that table; D and trimming were inferred from the DNA. The sample includes about 160,000 clones, around 90% seen only once; the top ten take over 15%. The CDR3 has 13 amino acids. The V and J ends lost 5 bases and 3 bases, in that order; junction bases with no gene match: 4. The sequenced material came from peripheral blood. This clonotype was obtained from a man aged 55 to 70 with active or convalescent COVID-19. The chain recombines TRBV12-3 or TRBV12-4 with TRBJ2-7; 7 bases fit TRBD1. CDR3 region: CASSHRDSYEQYF. The CDR3, as DNA: TGTGCCAGCAGTCACAGGGACAGCTACGAGCAGTACTTC.